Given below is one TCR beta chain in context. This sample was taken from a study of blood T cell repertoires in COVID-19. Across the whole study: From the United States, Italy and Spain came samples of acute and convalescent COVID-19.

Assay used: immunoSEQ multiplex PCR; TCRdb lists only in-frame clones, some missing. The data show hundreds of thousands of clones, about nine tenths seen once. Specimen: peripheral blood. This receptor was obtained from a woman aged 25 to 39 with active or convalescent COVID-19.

The CDR3 coding sequence is TGTGCCAGCAGTTTGTGGACAGGCGGTAACACCGGGGAGCTGTTTTTT. This translates into CASSLWTGGNTGELFF. This chain links TRBV27 with TRBJ2-2, with 7 bases matching TRBD1. Germline loops: CDR1 MNHEY, CDR2 SMNVEV (reference sequence). V dropped 3 bases and J dropped 2; count of bases not matched to a gene: 6. The CDR3 sequence is 16 residues long.